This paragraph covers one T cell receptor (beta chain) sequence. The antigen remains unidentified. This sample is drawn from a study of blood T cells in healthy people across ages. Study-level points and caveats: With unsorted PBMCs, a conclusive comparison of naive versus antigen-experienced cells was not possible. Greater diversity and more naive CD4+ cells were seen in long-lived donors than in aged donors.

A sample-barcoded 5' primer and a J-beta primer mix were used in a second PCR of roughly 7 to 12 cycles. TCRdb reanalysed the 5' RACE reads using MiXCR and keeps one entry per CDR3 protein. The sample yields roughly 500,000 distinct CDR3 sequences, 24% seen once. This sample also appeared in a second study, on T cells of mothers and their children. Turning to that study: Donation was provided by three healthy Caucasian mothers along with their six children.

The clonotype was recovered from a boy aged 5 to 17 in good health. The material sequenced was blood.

The CDR3 reads CASSVDPSSGANVLTF. Here the CDR3 DNA reads TGCGCCAGCAGCGTCGACCCGAGCTCTGGGGCCAACGTCCTGACTTTC. The chain couples TRBV5-1 to TRBJ2-6; D is unresolved. CDR1 is SGHRS and CDR2 is YFSETQ in the germline V gene. This CDR3 is 16 amino acids long. V lost 4 bases and J lost 0, with 11 bases in between.